The clone carrying this TCR beta chain was seen just once. This sample is drawn from a study of shared clonotypes between healthy human individuals. In the study overall: Plates per donor: three CD4 naive, three CD4 memory, two CD8 naive, one CD8 memory.

Produced via immunoSEQ multiplex PCR; TCRdb's table is partial and in-frame only. The repertoire has about 1 million clones, 75% of them found once; the top ten carry about 1.5%. This TCR was sampled from a man younger than 30 in good health. Sequenced: memory CD4+ T cells sorted from blood. Subset denoted: CD45RA-negative fraction.

This chain's CDR3 is CASRPEGLSYNEQFF. The CDR3 coding sequence is TGTGCCAGCAGACCCGAGGGGTTGTCCTACAATGAGCAGTTCTTC. The J gene is TRBJ2-1, the V gene TRBV11-2; D tentatively fits TRBD1 or TRBD2 (5 bases each). This CDR3 is 15 amino acids long. The germline V and J ends were trimmed by 6 bases and 1 base, with 13 bases remaining between them. Germline values: CDR1 SGHAT, CDR2 FQNNGV. Using reference TRBV11-2 and TRBJ2-1 for the parts outside the CDR3, the full variable domain is EAGVAQSPRYKIIEKRQSVAFWCNPISGHATLYWYQQILGQGPKLLIQFQNNGVVDDSQLPKDRFSAERLKGVDSTLKIQPAKLEDSAVYLCASRPEGLSYNEQFFGPGTRLTVL.